Listed here are 9 T cell receptor beta chains from one sample, sequenced in a study of blood T cell repertoires in COVID-19. The data were produced by immunoSEQ multiplex PCR, yet TCRdb's version contains in-frame clones alone and is incomplete. The table shows some 47,000 clones, with approximately 86% occurring only once. Material for sequencing was peripheral blood. These receptors were obtained from a woman aged 80 or over with acute or convalescent COVID-19.

The chain joins TRBV6-5 to TRBJ2-7; a weak D match, TRBD2 (7 bases). Germline CDR1 is MNHEY and CDR2 is SVGAGI. This CDR3 region has 13 residues. The V and J ends lost 11 bases and 0 bases respectively, with 14 bases between them. CDR3 DNA sequence: TGTGCCGCCGCCCGGGGGGCCTCCTACGAGCAGTACTTC. Its translation: CAAARGASYEQYF.

CDR3 sequence reads: CASSSRTQTNTEAFF. DNA for the CDR3: TGTGCCAGCAGCTCAAGAACACAGACAAACACTGAAGCTTTCTTT. The rearrangement joins TRBV3-1 (or the pseudogene TRBV3-2) to TRBJ1-1, with no clear D. Trimming removed 5 bases at V and 2 bases at J, with 15 bases between. Germline V gene sequence: CDR1 LGHDT, CDR2 YNNKEL (reference sequence). The length of the CDR3 is 15 residues.

CDR3: CASSLVAGGRETQYF. The CDR3 region has the DNA TGTGCCAGCAGCTTAGTAGCGGGGGGGCGAGAGACCCAGTACTTC. V and J are TRBV7-8 and TRBJ2-5; 11 bases align to TRBD2. The CDR3 is made up of 15 amino acids. Germline assignment: CDR1 SGHVS and CDR2 FQNEAQ. The V segment lost 1 base and the J segment 4 bases; nucleotides outside the gene matches: 2.

The chain has TRBV18 and TRBJ1-4; 7 bases map to TRBD1. The junction had 6 bases not matched to a gene; V was cut back by 6 bases and J by 8 bases. The CDR3 sequence is 13 residues long. CDR1 and CDR2 from the germline V gene are KGHSH and LQKENI. DNA for the CDR3: TGTGCCAGCTCTATGGTACAGGGGGAAAAACTGTTTTTT. Its translation is CASSMVQGEKLFF.

This chain connects TRBV30 to TRBJ2-1; TRBD1 is a possible D gene (6 bases). CDR3 length: 13 residues. V lost 1 base to trimming and J lost 6 bases, with 10 bases between them. Looked up from germline, CDR1 is GTSNPN and CDR2 is SVGIG (reference sequence). For the CDR3, the DNA is TGTGCCTGGAGTGGGGCAGGGGTCAATGAGCAGTTCTTC. It encodes CAWSGAGVNEQFF.

This clone was counted once. The V call is TRBV29-1, the J call TRBJ1-4; 9 bases are a match to TRBD1. From germline, CDR1 is SQVTM and CDR2 ANQGSEA. V dropped 8 bases and J dropped 0; count of bases not matched to a gene: 10. The length of the CDR3 is 16 residues. In DNA form, the CDR3 reads TGCAGCTTGGGACAGGGAAGGCGGGCAACTAATGAAAAACTGTTTTTT. Translating it yields CSLGQGRRATNEKLFF.

This chain connects TRBV19 to TRBJ1-4; 9 nucleotides align to TRBD1. This CDR3 spans 15 amino acids. From germline, CDR1 is LNHDA and CDR2 SQIVND (reference sequence). The V and J ends lost 5 bases and 3 bases, in that order; junction bases with no gene match: 4. This CDR3 is CASSGTGIANEKLFF. In DNA form, the CDR3 reads TGTGCCAGTAGTGGGACAGGGATAGCTAATGAAAAACTGTTTTTT.

J is TRBJ2-1 and V is TRBV5-1; tentatively, D is TRBD2 (6 bases). Germline V gene lookup returns CDR1 SGHRS and CDR2 YFSETQ. The CDR3 consists of 13 residues. Trimming took off 0 bases at V and 6 bases at J, with 7 bases between the two ends. This chain's CDR3 is CASSLVGGNEQFF. The CDR3 DNA is TGCGCCAGCAGCTTGGTGGGGGGCAATGAGCAGTTCTTC.

J is TRBJ2-5 and V is TRBV21-1; the table's TRBD1 call for D was not verified on the DNA. TRBV21-1 is designated a pseudogene. The CDR3 loop spans 15 amino acids. The CDR3, as DNA: TGTGCCAGCAGCAAAGAGGGGACAGGGGAAGAGACCCAGTACTTC. Protein: CASSKEGTGEETQYF.